A selection of T cell receptor beta chains follows, all from one sample in a study of T cells in Graves' hyperthyroidism and ophthalmopathy. In TCRdb, the multiplex PCR reads were re-called with MiXCR into one record per CDR3 protein. Among 300,000 to 450,000 distinct CDR3 sequences listed, less than 15% were seen once. The sample comprised blood. All receptors derive from a man aged 30 to 39 with Graves' hyperthyroidism that later progressed to Graves' ophthalmopathy. Each CDR3 is given with its conserved first and last residue. Each record gives: D gene, V gene, clone size, J gene, CDR3 protein, CDR3 DNA. The D gene is left open where the match is weak. A row's size may be missing; if present it is once, few, many or a size class.

d_gene: .
v_gene: TRBV6-1
abundance: .
j_gene: TRBJ1-4
CDR3aa: CASKPPGGEKLFF
CDR3nt: TGTGCCAGCAAACCTCCGGGCGGTGAAAAACTGTTTTTT

d_gene: TRBD1
v_gene: TRBV12-5
abundance: many
j_gene: TRBJ2-3
CDR3aa: CASGLVLASRDRVPDTQYF
CDR3nt: TGTGCTAGTGGTTTGGTACTTGCATCCCGGGACAGGGTCCCAGATACGCAGTATTTT

d_gene: TRBD1
v_gene: TRBV28
abundance: many
j_gene: TRBJ2-7
CDR3aa: CASSLSTGYASYEQYF
CDR3nt: TGTGCCAGCAGTTTATCGACAGGGTACGCTTCCTACGAGCAGTACTTC

d_gene: .
v_gene: TRBV29-1
abundance: few
j_gene: TRBJ1-2
CDR3aa: CSVERVEGGYTF
CDR3nt: TGCAGCGTGGAAAGGGTGGAGGGTGGCTACACCTTC

d_gene: .
v_gene: TRBV6-5
abundance: few
j_gene: TRBJ1-6
CDR3aa: CASSYYLDSPLHF
CDR3nt: TGTGCCAGTAGTTACTATTTGGACTCACCCCTCCACTTT

d_gene: TRBD1
v_gene: TRBV28
abundance: many
j_gene: TRBJ2-5
CDR3aa: CASSFRQGVDQETQYF
CDR3nt: TGTGCCAGCAGTTTCCGGCAGGGGGTCGACCAAGAGACCCAGTACTTC

d_gene: .
v_gene: TRBV7-9
abundance: many
j_gene: TRBJ2-7
CDR3aa: CASSSERQTLPYEQYF
CDR3nt: TGTGCCAGCAGCTCCGAGAGACAGACCCTCCCCTACGAGCAGTACTTC

d_gene: .
v_gene: TRBV11-2
abundance: many
j_gene: TRBJ1-1
CDR3aa: CASSYGGRPNTEAFF
CDR3nt: TGTGCCAGCAGCTATGGGGGCAGGCCCAACACTGAAGCTTTCTTT

d_gene: .
v_gene: TRBV28
abundance: many
j_gene: TRBJ2-2
CDR3aa: CASSLVGGNTGELFF
CDR3nt: TGTGCCAGCAGTTTGGTGGGGGGGAACACCGGGGAGCTGTTTTTT

d_gene: .
v_gene: TRBV3-1
abundance: many
j_gene: TRBJ2-5
CDR3aa: CASSQGGVSQYF
CDR3nt: TGTGCCAGCAGCCAAGGAGGGGTATCCCAGTACTTC

d_gene: TRBD1
v_gene: TRBV10-1
abundance: .
j_gene: TRBJ2-3
CDR3aa: CASSVGTGVTDTQYF
CDR3nt: TGCGCCAGCAGTGTTGGGACAGGGGTTACAGATACGCAGTATTTT

d_gene: TRBD1
v_gene: TRBV11-3
abundance: .
j_gene: TRBJ1-2
CDR3aa: CASSKRQGDYGYTF
CDR3nt: TGTGCCAGCAGCAAAAGGCAGGGGGACTATGGCTACACCTTC

d_gene: .
v_gene: TRBV20-1
abundance: .
j_gene: TRBJ1-5
CDR3aa: CSARRPGGNQPQHF
CDR3nt: TGCAGTGCTAGAAGACCGGGAGGGAATCAGCCCCAGCATTTT